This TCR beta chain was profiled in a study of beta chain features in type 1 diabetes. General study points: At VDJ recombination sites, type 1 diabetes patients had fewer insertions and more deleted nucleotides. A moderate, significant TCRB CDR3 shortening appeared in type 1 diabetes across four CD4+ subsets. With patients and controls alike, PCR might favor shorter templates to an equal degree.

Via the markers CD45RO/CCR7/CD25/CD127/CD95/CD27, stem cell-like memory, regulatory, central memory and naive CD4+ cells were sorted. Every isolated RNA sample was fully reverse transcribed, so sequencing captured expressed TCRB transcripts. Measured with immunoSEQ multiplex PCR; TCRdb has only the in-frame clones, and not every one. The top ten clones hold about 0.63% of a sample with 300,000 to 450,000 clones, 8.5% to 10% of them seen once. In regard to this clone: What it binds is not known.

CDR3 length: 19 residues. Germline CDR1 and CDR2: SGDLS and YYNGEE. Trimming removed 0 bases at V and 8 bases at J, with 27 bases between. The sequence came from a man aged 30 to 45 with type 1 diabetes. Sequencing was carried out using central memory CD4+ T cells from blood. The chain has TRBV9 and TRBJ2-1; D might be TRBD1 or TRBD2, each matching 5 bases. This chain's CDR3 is CASSVEGRGVSSSGHEQFF. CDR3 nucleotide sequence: TGTGCCAGCAGCGTAGAAGGTCGAGGGGTCTCCTCGTCCGGACATGAGCAGTTCTTC. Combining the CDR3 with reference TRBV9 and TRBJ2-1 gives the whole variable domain DSGVTQTPKHLITATGQRVTLRCSPRSGDLSVYWYQQSLDQGLQFLIQYYNGEERAKGNILERFSAQQFPDLHSELNLSSLELGDSALYFCASSVEGRGVSSSGHEQFFGPGTRLTVL.